This T cell receptor beta chain is drawn from a study of shared clonotypes between healthy human individuals. Study conclusions and caveats: Compared with clonotypes that all four donors shared, non-shared clonotypes had lower generation probabilities. Approximately 5.3% was the fraction of naive CD4 clonotypes found shared across four donors. Naive subsets generally exceeded memory subsets in estimated richness.

The CDR3 is made up of 13 amino acids. The V gene's germline CDR1 is MNHEY and CDR2 SVGAGI. The germline V and J ends were trimmed by 8 bases and 6 bases, with 14 bases remaining between them. Original analysis: Filtering differed because ImmunoSEQ produced junction-only sequences that carried no quality scores. Clones were sequenced by immunoSEQ multiplex PCR, and TCRdb holds only the in-frame ones, with some missing. The V and J calls and clone size were taken over from that table, and D and trimming were inferred from the DNA. The sample yields hundreds of thousands of clones, 72% seen once. About this clone itself: Its matching antigen is unknown.

V gene TRBV6-5 combines with J gene TRBJ2-1; no clear D gene. The source of this sequence is a woman aged 25 to 39 in good health. The sample consisted of memory CD4+ T cells sorted from blood. The subset here: CD45RA-negative fraction. Written as DNA, the CDR3 is TGTGCCAGCGGCTCTCCCTACTTCAATGAGCAGTTCTTC. It is translated as CASGSPYFNEQFF.